This section outlines one TCR beta chain sequence together with its context. The data are from a study of blood T cell repertoires in COVID-19. Study summary: Samples representing acute and convalescent COVID-19 were sourced from the United States, Italy and Spain.

Under the authors' procedure: Amplification with reference gene primers provided the estimates of nucleated cell counts. Clones were read by immunoSEQ multiplex PCR, and TCRdb kept only the in-frame ones, dropping some. V, J and clone size reflect that table, while D and trimming were determined from the DNA. The sample has approximately 150,000 clones; about 88% are singletons. The germline V gene has CDR1 SGHTA and CDR2 FQGNSA. The ends lost 2 bases at V and 6 bases at J; junction bases unmatched: 6. The CDR3 has 14 amino acids. The genes are TRBV7-2 and TRBJ2-7, with 8 bases matching TRBD1. The sequence was collected from a woman older than 75 with acute or convalescent COVID-19. The specimen was peripheral blood. The CDR3 bases are TGTGCCAGCAGCTTATTGGGACAGGACTCCGAGCAGTACTTC. Its translation is CASSLLGQDSEQYF. Based on the CDR3 plus reference TRBV7-2 and TRBJ2-7, the full variable domain is GAGVSQSPSNKVTEKGKDVELRCDPISGHTALYWYRQSLGQGLEFLIYFQGNSAPDKSGLPSDRFSAERTGGSVSTLTIQRTQQEDSAVYLCASSLLGQDSEQYFGPGTRLTVT.